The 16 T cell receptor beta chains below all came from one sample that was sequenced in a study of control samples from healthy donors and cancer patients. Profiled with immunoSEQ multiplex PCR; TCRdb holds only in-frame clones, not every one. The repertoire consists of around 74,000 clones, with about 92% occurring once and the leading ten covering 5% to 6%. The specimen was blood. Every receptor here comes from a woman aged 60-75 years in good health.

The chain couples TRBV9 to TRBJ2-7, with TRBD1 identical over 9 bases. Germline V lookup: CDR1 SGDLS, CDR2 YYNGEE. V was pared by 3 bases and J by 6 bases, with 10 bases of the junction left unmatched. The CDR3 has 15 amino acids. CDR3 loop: CASSARGTGFGEQYF. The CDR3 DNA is TGTGCCAGCAGCGCTCGGGGGACAGGGTTCGGCGAGCAGTACTTC. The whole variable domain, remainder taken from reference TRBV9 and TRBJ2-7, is DSGVTQTPKHLITATGQRVTLRCSPRSGDLSVYWYQQSLDQGLQFLIQYYNGEERAKGNILERFSAQQFPDLHSELNLSSLELGDSALYFCASSARGTGFGEQYFGPGTRLTVT.

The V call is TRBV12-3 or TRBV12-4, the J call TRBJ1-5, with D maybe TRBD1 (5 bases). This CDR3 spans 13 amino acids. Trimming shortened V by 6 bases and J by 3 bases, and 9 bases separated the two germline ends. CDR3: CASSRQSNQPQHF. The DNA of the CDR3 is TGTGCCAGCAGCCGACAGTCCAATCAGCCCCAGCATTTT.

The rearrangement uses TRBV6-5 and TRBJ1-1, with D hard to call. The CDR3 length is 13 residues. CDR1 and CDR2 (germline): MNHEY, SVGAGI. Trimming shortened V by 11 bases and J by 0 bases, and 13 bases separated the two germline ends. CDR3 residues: CAEGRDLNTEAFF. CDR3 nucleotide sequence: TGTGCCGAAGGGAGGGATTTGAACACTGAAGCTTTCTTT.

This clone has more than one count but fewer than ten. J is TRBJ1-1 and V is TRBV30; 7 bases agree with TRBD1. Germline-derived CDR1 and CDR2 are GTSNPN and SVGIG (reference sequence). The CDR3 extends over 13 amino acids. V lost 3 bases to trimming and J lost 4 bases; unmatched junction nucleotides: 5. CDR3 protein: CAWRAQGVTEAFF. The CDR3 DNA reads TGTGCCTGGAGGGCCCAGGGGGTCACTGAAGCTTTCTTT.

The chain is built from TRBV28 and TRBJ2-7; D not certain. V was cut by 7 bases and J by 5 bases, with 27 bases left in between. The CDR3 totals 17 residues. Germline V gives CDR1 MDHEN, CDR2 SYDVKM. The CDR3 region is CASTAATGLGKDDEQYF. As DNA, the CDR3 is TGTGCCAGCACCGCGGCCACGGGTCTCGGAAAGGACGACGAGCAGTACTTC.

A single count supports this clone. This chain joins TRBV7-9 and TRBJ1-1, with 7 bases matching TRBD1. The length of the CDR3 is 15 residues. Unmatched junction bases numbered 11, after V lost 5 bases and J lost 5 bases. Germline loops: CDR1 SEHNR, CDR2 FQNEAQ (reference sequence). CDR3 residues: CASSPQGGLRTEAFF. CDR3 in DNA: TGTGCCAGCAGCCCCCAGGGGGGGCTGAGGACTGAAGCTTTCTTT.

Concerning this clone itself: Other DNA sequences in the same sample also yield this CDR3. The CDR3 region is CASRERTGVSYEQYF. The DNA for the CDR3 is TGTGCCAGCAGGGAAAGGACGGGGGTCTCCTACGAGCAGTACTTC. V and J are TRBV7-3 and TRBJ2-7, with D perhaps TRBD2 (6 bases). Germline lookup yields CDR1 SGHTA and CDR2 FQGTGA. Trimming cost V 6 bases and J 0 bases, with 15 bases left between them. The CDR3 spans 15 residues.

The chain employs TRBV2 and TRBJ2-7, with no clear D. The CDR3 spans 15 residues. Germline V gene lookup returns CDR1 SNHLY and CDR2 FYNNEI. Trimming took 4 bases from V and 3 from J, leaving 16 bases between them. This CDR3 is CASSAGSRDLYEQYF. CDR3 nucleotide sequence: TGTGCCAGCAGTGCTGGCAGCCGAGATCTCTACGAGCAGTACTTC.

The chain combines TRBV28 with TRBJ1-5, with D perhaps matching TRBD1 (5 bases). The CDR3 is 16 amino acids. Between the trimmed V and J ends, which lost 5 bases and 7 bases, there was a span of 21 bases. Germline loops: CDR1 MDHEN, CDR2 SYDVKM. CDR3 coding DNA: TGTGCCAGCAGTCAACACGGGGGACCGCCCGGGCAGCCCCAGCATTTT. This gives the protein CASSQHGGPPGQPQHF.

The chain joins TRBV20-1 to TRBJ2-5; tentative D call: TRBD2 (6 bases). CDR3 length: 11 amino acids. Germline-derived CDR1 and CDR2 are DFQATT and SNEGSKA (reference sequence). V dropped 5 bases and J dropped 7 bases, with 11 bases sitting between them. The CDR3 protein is CSADPGRTQYF. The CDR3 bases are TGCAGTGCTGACCCCGGGAGGACCCAGTACTTC.

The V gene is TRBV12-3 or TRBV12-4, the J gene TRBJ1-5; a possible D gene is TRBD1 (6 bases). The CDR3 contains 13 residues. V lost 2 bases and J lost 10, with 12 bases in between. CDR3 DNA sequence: TGTGCCAGCAGTTTAAAGGGGGAGGGTCCCCAGCATTTT. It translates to CASSLKGEGPQHF.

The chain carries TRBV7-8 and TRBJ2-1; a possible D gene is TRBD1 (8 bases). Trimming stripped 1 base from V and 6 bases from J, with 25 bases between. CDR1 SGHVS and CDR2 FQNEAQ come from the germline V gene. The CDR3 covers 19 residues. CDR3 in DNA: TGTGCCAGCAGCTTAGATCAGGGGGCGCGGGCTAGCGGCGTCAATGAGCAGTTCTTC. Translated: CASSLDQGARASGVNEQFF. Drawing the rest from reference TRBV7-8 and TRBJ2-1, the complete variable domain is GAGVSQSPRYKVAKRGQDVALRCDPISGHVSLFWYQQALGQGPEFLTYFQNEAQLDKSGLPSDRFFAERPEGSVSTLKIQRTQQEDSAVYLCASSLDQGARASGVNEQFFGPGTRLTVL.

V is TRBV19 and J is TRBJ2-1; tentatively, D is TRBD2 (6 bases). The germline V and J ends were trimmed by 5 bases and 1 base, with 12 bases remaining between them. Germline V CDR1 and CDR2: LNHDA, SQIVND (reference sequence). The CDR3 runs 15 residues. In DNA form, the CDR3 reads TGTGCCAGTAGTGGGGGGATAACGTCCTACAATGAGCAGTTCTTC. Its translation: CASSGGITSYNEQFF.

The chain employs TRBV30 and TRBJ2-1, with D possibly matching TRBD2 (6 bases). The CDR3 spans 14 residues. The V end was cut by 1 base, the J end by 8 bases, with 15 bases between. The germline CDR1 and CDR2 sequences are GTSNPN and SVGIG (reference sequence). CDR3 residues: CAWSGRDHRDEQFF. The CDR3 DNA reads TGTGCCTGGAGTGGGCGGGACCACCGGGATGAGCAGTTCTTC.

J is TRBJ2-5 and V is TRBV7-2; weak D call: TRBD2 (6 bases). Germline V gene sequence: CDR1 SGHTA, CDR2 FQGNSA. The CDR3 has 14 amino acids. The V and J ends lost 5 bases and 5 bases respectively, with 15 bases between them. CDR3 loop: CASSPRRGTETQYF. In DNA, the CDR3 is TGTGCCAGCAGCCCACGCCGGGGGACCGAGACCCAGTACTTC. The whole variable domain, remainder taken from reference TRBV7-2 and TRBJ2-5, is GAGVSQSPSNKVTEKGKDVELRCDPISGHTALYWYRQSLGQGLEFLIYFQGNSAPDKSGLPSDRFSAERTGGSVSTLTIQRTQQEDSAVYLCASSPRRGTETQYFGPGTRLLVL.

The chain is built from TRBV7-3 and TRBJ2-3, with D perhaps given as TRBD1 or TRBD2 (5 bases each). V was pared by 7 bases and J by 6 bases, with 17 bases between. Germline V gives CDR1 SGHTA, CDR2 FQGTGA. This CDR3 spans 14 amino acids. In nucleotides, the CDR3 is TGTGCCAGCAACCTCGGTGGGGGAGCGGATACGCAGTATTTT. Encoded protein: CASNLGGGADTQYF. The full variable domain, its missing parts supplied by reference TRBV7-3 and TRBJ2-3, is GAGVSQTPSNKVTEKGKYVELRCDPISGHTALYWYRQSLGQGPEFLIYFQGTGAADDSGLPNDRFFAVRPEGSVSTLKIQRTERGDSAVYLCASNLGGGADTQYFGPGTRLTVL.